This passage covers 21 T cell receptor beta chains from one sample sequenced in a study of T cell repertoires in cytomegalovirus infection. These receptors have no known antigen. TCRdb processed the reads anew with MiXCR; each CDR3 protein has one entry. There are roughly 920,000 distinct CDR3 sequences in the sample; approximately 33% occur only once, and over 10% lies in the top ten. This material consisted of cultured CD8+ T cells from PBMCs, taken from culture after CMV antigen stimulation. The origin of the receptors is a human donor in good health (CMV status not recorded). Some clones in this sample may be carry-over from other donors' samples.

The genes are TRBV27 and TRBJ1-1, with unresolved D. Germline CDR1 reads MNHEY; CDR2 reads SMNVEV (reference sequence). CDR3 length equals 13 residues. V lost 4 bases and J 5 bases, leaving 11 bases between the germline ends. The CDR3 coding sequence is TGTGCCAGCAGTTCCGTAGAGCGGACTGAAGCTTTCTTT. Its translation: CASSSVERTEAFF.

J is TRBJ1-5 and V is TRBV7-9, with D possibly being TRBD1 (6 bases). Germline assignment: CDR1 SEHNR and CDR2 FQNEAQ (reference sequence). The CDR3 is 15 amino acids. The germline V and J ends were trimmed by 3 bases and 1 base, with 10 bases remaining between them. The CDR3 DNA follows: TGTGCCAGCAGCTTTACAGGGTCGAGCAATCAGCCCCAGCATTTT. The encoded protein is CASSFTGSSNQPQHF. Variable domain in full (rest from reference TRBV7-9 and TRBJ1-5): DTGVSQNPRHKITKRGQNVTFRCDPISEHNRLYWYRQTLGQGPEFLTYFQNEAQLEKSRLLSDRFSAERPKGSFSTLEIQRTEQGDSAMYLCASSFTGSSNQPQHFGDGTRLSIL.

J is TRBJ2-1 and V is TRBV27; 7 nucleotides match TRBD2. The J segment lost 3 bases and the V segment lost 4 bases, leaving 3 bases of the junction unmatched. In germline, CDR1 is MNHEY, CDR2 SMNVEV (reference sequence). This CDR3 region has 14 residues. DNA of the CDR3: TGTGCCAGCAGTTGGTCTAGCGGCTACAATGAGCAGTTCTTC. It encodes CASSWSSGYNEQFF.

Only a few counts were recorded for this clonotype. The genes are TRBV6-5 and TRBJ1-2; TRBD1 matches 7 bases. The V and J ends lost 2 bases and 4 bases, in that order; junction bases with no gene match: 4. The CDR3 extends over 14 amino acids. CDR1 and CDR2 (germline): MNHEY, SVGAGI. The CDR3 DNA reads TGTGCCAGCAGTTACGGTGGGGACAGCTATGGCTACACCTTC. It is translated as CASSYGGDSYGYTF.

This clonotype was seen only once. The V and J genes are TRBV29-1 and TRBJ2-4; 7 positions agree with TRBD2. V lost 3 bases and J lost 3; bases outside the gene matches: 11. The CDR3 extends over 16 amino acids. The germline V gene encodes CDR1 SQVTM and CDR2 ANQGSEA. In DNA form, the CDR3 reads TGCAGCGTTGATGGCCCCGGGGGGATAAGCAAAAACATTCAGTACTTC. It encodes CSVDGPGGISKNIQYF.

This clonotype was detected ten times or more. The gene calls are TRBV6-6 and TRBJ1-3; D is unclear. The germline gives CDR1 MNHNY, CDR2 SVGAGI (reference sequence). This CDR3 spans 13 amino acids. The V end lost 6 bases, the J end lost 0 bases, and 6 bases lay between the germline ends. CDR3 region: CASRDGSGNTIYF. CDR3 nucleotide sequence: TGTGCCAGCAGGGACGGCTCTGGAAACACCATATATTTT.

Many counts were recorded for this clonotype. The DNA of the CDR3 is TGCAGTGCTAGAGATAGGAGGACAGCGACAGATACGCAGTATTTT. Protein product: CSARDRRTATDTQYF. The chain couples TRBV20-1 to TRBJ2-3; possible D gene TRBD1, 6 bases. Trimming left V 0 bases short and J 3 bases short, with 13 bases between. The germline CDR1 and CDR2 sequences are DFQATT and SNEGSKA (reference sequence). This CDR3 is built from 15 residues.

The chain recombines TRBV24-1 with TRBJ2-1, with TRBD1 as a possible D gene (5 bases). This CDR3 has 16 residues. CDR1 and CDR2 from the germline V gene are KGHDR and SFDVKD. Trimming removed 3 bases from V and 4 bases from J, with 15 bases in between. CDR3 nucleotides: TGTGCCACCAGTGATCGAGGACACGAAAATTACAATGAGCAGTTCTTC. This translates into CATSDRGHENYNEQFF.

The chain recombines TRBV6-2 or TRBV6-3 with TRBJ2-5; TRBD1 is a possible D gene (6 bases). Germline CDR1 MNHEY, CDR2 SVGEGT. The CDR3 has 15 amino acids. Trimming took off 0 bases at V and 1 base at J, with 9 bases between the two ends. The CDR3, as DNA: TGTGCCAGCAGTTACTCAACCAGGGGCCAAGAGACCCAGTACTTC. Translating it yields CASSYSTRGQETQYF.

The chain recombines TRBV18 with TRBJ2-5, with TRBD1 as a possible D gene (5 bases). Germline CDR1 is KGHSH and CDR2 is LQKENI. The V end lost 7 bases, the J end lost 1 base, and 19 bases lay between the germline ends. The CDR3 loop spans 16 amino acids. This chain's CDR3 is CASYPGPGQIQETQYF. In DNA form, the CDR3 reads TGTGCCAGCTATCCTGGGCCAGGACAAATCCAAGAGACCCAGTACTTC.

The chain has TRBV5-5 and TRBJ2-2; TRBD1 agrees at 7 bases. Germline V gives CDR1 SGHKS, CDR2 YYEKEE (reference sequence). The CDR3 runs 16 residues. Trimming cost V 6 bases and J 0 bases; bases outside gene matches: 8. The CDR3 loop is CASNQLTGSNTGELFF. The CDR3 bases are TGTGCCAGCAACCAACTGACAGGGTCGAACACCGGGGAGCTGTTTTTT.

This clonotype was counted only a few times. J is TRBJ2-1 and V is TRBV2; no clear D. Trimming removed 6 bases from V and 7 bases from J, with 19 bases in between. The CDR3 is made up of 15 amino acids. Germline V gives CDR1 SNHLY, CDR2 FYNNEI. DNA for the CDR3: TGTGCCAGCAGCCCCACCGCCTCGTCTGGGAATGAGCAGTTCTTC. Protein sequence: CASSPTASSGNEQFF.

V and J are TRBV7-9 and TRBJ2-3, with 8 bases lining up with TRBD1. The germline V gene has CDR1 SEHNR and CDR2 FQNEAQ (reference sequence). The CDR3 contains 16 residues. J lost 4 bases, V lost 5 bases, and 11 bases had no gene match. The CDR3 sequence: CASSQPDGQGPDTQYF. The CDR3 nucleotides are TGTGCCAGCAGCCAACCGGACGGACAGGGCCCAGATACGCAGTATTTT.

This clonotype turned up a few times. V and J are TRBV5-4 and TRBJ2-2; D is undetermined. V was cut by 7 bases and J by 5 bases, with 9 bases left in between. The CDR3 spans 12 residues. The germline V gene encodes CDR1 SGHNT and CDR2 YYREEE (reference sequence). The CDR3 DNA is TGTGCCAGCGGAGAAGCAACCGGGGAGCTGTTTTTT. It yields the protein CASGEATGELFF. The variable domain in full, with the rest retrieved from reference TRBV5-4 and TRBJ2-2, is ETGVTQSPTHLIKTRGQQVTLRCSSQSGHNTVSWYQQALGQGPQFIFQYYREEENGRGNFPPRFSGLQFPNYSSELNVNALELDDSALYLCASGEATGELFFGEGSRLTVL.

The chain links TRBV12-5 to TRBJ2-2; D unresolved. CDR3 size: 13 residues. V was trimmed by 0 bases and J by 3 bases, leaving 2 bases between them. Germline CDR1 is LGHNT and CDR2 is FRNRAP. In DNA form, the CDR3 reads TGTGCTAGTGGTTTGGTACACACCGGGGAGCTGTTTTTT. Encoded protein: CASGLVHTGELFF.

The chain couples TRBV19 to TRBJ1-4; D is unclear. The V end was cut by 3 bases, the J end by 14 bases, with 13 bases between. The length of the CDR3 is 12 residues. Germline V gene lookup returns CDR1 LNHDA and CDR2 SQIVND (reference sequence). Here the CDR3 reads CASSMSQQFLFF. DNA for the CDR3: TGTGCCAGTAGTATGTCCCAGCAGTTTCTGTTTTTT.

This clonotype appeared a few times. The chain couples TRBV6-6 to TRBJ1-2, with no clear D. V was pared by 8 bases and J by 6 bases, with 16 bases between. This CDR3 has 13 amino acids. Germline V gives CDR1 MNHNY, CDR2 SVGAGI (reference sequence). This CDR3 is CASSRKQADGYTF. The DNA of the CDR3 is TGTGCCAGCTCCCGGAAGCAGGCTGATGGCTACACCTTC.

As concerns this clonotype: This could be a read error, since a much larger clone is one nucleotide away. The rearrangement links TRBV6-5 to TRBJ2-3; D gene ambiguous. The CDR3 sequence is 11 residues long. Deletions cut 4 bases from V and 4 bases from J, with 3 bases between. Germline V gene sequence: CDR1 MNHEY, CDR2 SVGAGI. The chain's CDR3 is CASSWSDTQYF. CDR3 sequence (DNA): TGTGCCAGCAGTTGGTCAGATACGCAGTATTTT.

This chain connects TRBV2 to TRBJ1-2; unclear D gene. V shed 1 base and J shed 7 bases, with 13 bases lying between them. The CDR3 covers 14 residues. The germline CDR1 and CDR2 sequences are SNHLY and FYNNEI. The chain's CDR3 is CASSEDVLFRGYTF. CDR3 nucleotides: TGTGCCAGCAGTGAAGACGTTCTGTTCCGTGGCTACACCTTC.

The table lists this clonotype with a count of one. The chain employs TRBV6-5 and TRBJ2-1, with a possible D match to TRBD2 (5 bases). The CDR3 has 15 residues. The V gene's germline CDR1 is MNHEY and CDR2 SVGAGI. V shed 4 bases and J shed 2 bases, with 12 bases lying between them. DNA for the CDR3: TGTGCCAGCAGTTCTGGGCCGGGGACCTACAATGAGCAGTTCTTC. It specifies CASSSGPGTYNEQFF.

The chain employs TRBV6-5 and TRBJ1-3; D remains ambiguous. Germline V CDR1 and CDR2: MNHEY, SVGAGI. This CDR3 spans 15 amino acids. Between the trimmed V and J ends, which lost 2 bases and 0 bases, there was a span of 8 bases. CDR3 nucleotides: TGTGCCAGCAGTTACAGCCCCAGCTCTGGAAACACCATATATTTT. This encodes CASSYSPSSGNTIYF.